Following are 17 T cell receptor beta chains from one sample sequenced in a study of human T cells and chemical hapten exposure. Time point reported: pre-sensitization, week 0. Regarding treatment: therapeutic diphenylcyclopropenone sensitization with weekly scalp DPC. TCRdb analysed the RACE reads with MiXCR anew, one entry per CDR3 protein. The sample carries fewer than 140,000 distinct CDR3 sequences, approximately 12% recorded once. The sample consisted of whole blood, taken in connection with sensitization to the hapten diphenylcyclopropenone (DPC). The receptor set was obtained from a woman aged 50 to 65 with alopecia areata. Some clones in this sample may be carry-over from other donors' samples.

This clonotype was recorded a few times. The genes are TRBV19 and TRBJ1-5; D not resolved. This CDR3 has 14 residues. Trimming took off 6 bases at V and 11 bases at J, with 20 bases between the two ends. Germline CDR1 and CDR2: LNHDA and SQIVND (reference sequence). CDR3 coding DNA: TGTGCCAGTAGGCCGAGAGGAGCCCCTATTACCCAGCATTTT. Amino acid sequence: CASRPRGAPITQHF.

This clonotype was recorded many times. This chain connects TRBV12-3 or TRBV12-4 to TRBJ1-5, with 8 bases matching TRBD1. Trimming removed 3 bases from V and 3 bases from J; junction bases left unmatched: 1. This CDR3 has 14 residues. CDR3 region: CASSLGQVNQPQHF. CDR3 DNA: TGTGCCAGCAGTTTGGGACAGGTCAATCAGCCCCAGCATTTT.

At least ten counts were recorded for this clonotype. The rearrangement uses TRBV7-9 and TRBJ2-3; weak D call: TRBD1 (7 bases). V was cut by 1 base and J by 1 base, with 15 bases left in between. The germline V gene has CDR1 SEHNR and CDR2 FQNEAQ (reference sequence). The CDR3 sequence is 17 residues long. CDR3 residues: CASSLGGQGGRTDTQYF. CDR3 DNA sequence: TGTGCCAGCAGCTTAGGCGGTCAGGGGGGTCGCACAGATACGCAGTATTTT.

The CDR3 is CSVELGQGTDTQYF. CDR3 bases: TGCAGCGTTGAATTGGGACAGGGCACAGATACGCAGTATTTT. J is TRBJ2-3 and V is TRBV29-1; 8 nucleotides agree with TRBD1. Germline assignment: CDR1 SQVTM and CDR2 ANQGSEA. V lost 2 bases to trimming and J lost 1 base; unmatched junction nucleotides: 2. This CDR3 is 14 amino acids long.

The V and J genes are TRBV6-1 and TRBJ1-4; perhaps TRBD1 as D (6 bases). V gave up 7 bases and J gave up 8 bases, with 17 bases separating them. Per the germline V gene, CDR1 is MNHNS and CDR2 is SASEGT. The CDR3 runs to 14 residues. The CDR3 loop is CASNTWGRKEKLFF. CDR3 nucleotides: TGTGCCAGCAACACTTGGGGGCGGAAAGAAAAACTGTTTTTT.

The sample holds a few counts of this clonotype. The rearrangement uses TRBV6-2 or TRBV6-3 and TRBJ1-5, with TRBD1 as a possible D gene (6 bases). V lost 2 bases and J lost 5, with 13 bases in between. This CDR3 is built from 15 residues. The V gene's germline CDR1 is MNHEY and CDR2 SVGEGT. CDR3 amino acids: CASSYGQGYYQPQHF. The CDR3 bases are TGTGCCAGCAGTTACGGGCAGGGGTATTATCAGCCCCAGCATTTT.

The CDR3 DNA reads as TGTGCCAGCACGGGACTAGCGGGTCCCTCCTACGAGCAGTACTTC. It specifies CASTGLAGPSYEQYF. The genes are TRBV28 and TRBJ2-7; 12 bases are shared with TRBD2. Trimming at V came to 7 bases and at J to 0 bases, leaving 4 bases not matched to a gene. CDR1 and CDR2 from the germline V gene are MDHEN and SYDVKM. The CDR3 contains 15 residues.

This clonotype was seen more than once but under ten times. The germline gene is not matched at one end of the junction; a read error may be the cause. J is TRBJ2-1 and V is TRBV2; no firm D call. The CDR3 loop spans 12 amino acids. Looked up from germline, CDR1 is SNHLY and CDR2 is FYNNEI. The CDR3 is CASSETQDGPLF. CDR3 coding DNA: TGTGCCAGCAGTGAAACCCAGGACGGCCCCCTCTTC.

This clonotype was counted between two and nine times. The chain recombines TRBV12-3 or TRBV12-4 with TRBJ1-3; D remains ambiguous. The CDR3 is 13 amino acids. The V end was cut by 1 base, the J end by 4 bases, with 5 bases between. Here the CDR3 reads CASSLEWGNTIYF. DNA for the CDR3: TGTGCCAGCAGTTTAGAATGGGGAAACACCATATATTTT.

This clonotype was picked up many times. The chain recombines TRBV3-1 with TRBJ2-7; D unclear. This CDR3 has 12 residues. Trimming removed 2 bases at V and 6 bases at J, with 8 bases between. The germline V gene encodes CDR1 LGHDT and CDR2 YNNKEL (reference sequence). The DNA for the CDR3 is TGTGCCAGCAGCCAAAGTGGTGCCGAGCAGTACTTC. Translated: CASSQSGAEQYF.

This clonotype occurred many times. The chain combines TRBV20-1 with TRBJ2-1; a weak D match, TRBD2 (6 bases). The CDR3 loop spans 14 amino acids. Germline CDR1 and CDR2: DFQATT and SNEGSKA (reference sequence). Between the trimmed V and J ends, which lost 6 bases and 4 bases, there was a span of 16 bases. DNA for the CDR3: TGCAGTGCCCCGCCCGAAGCGGGTTACAATGAGCAGTTCTTC. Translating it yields CSAPPEAGYNEQFF.

The CDR3 nucleotides read TGTGCCAGCACCGGGGGGGCCGTGAACACTGAAGCTTTCTTT. Residues: CASTGGAVNTEAFF. The rearrangement joins TRBV28 to TRBJ1-1; D perhaps matches TRBD1 (6 bases). CDR1 is MDHEN, CDR2 SYDVKM, per germline. There are 14 residues in the CDR3. V lost 7 bases and J 0 bases, leaving 12 bases between the germline ends.

The CDR3 reads CASSLGWSLNTEAFF. The CDR3 bases are TGTGCCAGCAGCTTGGGGTGGTCCCTGAACACTGAAGCTTTCTTT. The gene calls are TRBV5-6 and TRBJ1-1; D is ambiguous. Germline V gene data show CDR1 as SGHDT and CDR2 as YYEEEE. The CDR3 has 15 residues. The V end lost 0 bases, the J end lost 0 bases, and 9 bases lay between the germline ends.

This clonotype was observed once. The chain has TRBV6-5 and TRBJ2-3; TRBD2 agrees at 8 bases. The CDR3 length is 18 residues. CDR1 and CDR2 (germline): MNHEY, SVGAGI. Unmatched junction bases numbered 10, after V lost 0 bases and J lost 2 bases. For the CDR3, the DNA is TGTGCCAGCAGTTACTCTCCCGACGAGCGGGGGCCCACAGATACGCAGTATTTT. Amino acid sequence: CASSYSPDERGPTDTQYF.

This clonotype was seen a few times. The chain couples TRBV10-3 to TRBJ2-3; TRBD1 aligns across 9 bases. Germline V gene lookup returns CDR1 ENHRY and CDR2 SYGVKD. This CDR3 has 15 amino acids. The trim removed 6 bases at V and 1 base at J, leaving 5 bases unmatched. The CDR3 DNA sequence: TGTGCCATCAGAGAGAGGACAGGGGGCACAGATACGCAGTATTTT. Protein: CAIRERTGGTDTQYF.

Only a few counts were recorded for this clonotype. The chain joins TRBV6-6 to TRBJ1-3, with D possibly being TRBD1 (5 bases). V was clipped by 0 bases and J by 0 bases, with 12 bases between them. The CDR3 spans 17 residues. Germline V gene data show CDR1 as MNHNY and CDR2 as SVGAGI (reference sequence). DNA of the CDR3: TGTGCCAGCAGTTACTCGTGGGGGACTAGCTCTGGAAACACCATATATTTT. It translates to CASSYSWGTSSGNTIYF.

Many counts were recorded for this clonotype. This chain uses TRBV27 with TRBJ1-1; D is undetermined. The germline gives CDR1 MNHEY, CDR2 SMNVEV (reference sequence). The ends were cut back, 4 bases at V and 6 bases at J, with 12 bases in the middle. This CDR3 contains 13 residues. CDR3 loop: CASSYLTESEAFF. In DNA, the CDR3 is TGTGCCAGCAGTTACCTCACAGAATCTGAAGCTTTCTTT.